One sample yielded the 27 T cell receptor beta chains listed below, sequenced in a study of T-cell memory formation after mild COVID-19. TCRdb re-analysed the 5' RACE reads in MiXCR, keeping a single row per CDR3 protein. The data show fewer than 550,000 distinct CDR3 sequences, with roughly 20% seen just once and around 8% held by the top ten. The sequencing sample was made of PBMCs or a T cell subset sorted from them (not recorded which). These TCRs come from an adult woman who had mild COVID-19 (a few samples of this study predate the infection). Cell type and time point are not known.

This clonotype was counted a few times. The genes are TRBV5-1 and TRBJ2-7; 7 bases match TRBD1. The CDR3 totals 13 residues. Germline V lookup: CDR1 SGHRS, CDR2 YFSETQ. The V segment lost 4 bases and the J segment 5 bases; nucleotides outside the gene matches: 6. The CDR3 here is CASSKPGQNEQYF. Written as DNA, the CDR3 is TGCGCCAGCAGCAAGCCGGGACAGAACGAGCAGTACTTC.

V gene TRBV3-1 combines with J gene TRBJ2-3; 14 positions agree with TRBD2. The CDR3 loop spans 15 amino acids. The V gene end was trimmed by 4 bases and the J gene end by 5 bases; junction bases not matched to a gene: 2. Germline values: CDR1 LGHDT, CDR2 YNNKEL (reference sequence). Here the CDR3 reads CASSLGTSGRDTQYF. The CDR3 DNA reads TGTGCCAGCAGCCTAGGGACTAGCGGGAGAGATACGCAGTATTTT.

The genes are TRBV11-2 and TRBJ2-1, with D unclear. The CDR3 consists of 14 residues. CDR1 is SGHAT, CDR2 FQNNGV, per germline. Trimming shortened V by 7 bases and J by 0 bases, and 10 bases separated the two germline ends. CDR3: CASNPGYSYNEQFF. Written as DNA, the CDR3 is TGTGCCAGCAATCCAGGATACTCCTACAATGAGCAGTTCTTC.

The rearrangement links TRBV5-5 to TRBJ2-1; no clear D. Germline V gives CDR1 SGHKS, CDR2 YYEKEE (reference sequence). There are 14 residues in the CDR3. The V and J ends lost 1 base and 0 bases respectively, with 5 bases between them. This CDR3 is CASSLLASYNEQFF. In DNA form, the CDR3 reads TGTGCCAGCAGCTTGTTGGCCTCCTACAATGAGCAGTTCTTC.

V and J are TRBV24-1 and TRBJ2-2; TRBD1 aligns across 8 bases. The J segment lost 0 bases and the V segment lost 2 bases, leaving 4 bases of the junction unmatched. CDR1 KGHDR and CDR2 SFDVKD come from the germline V gene. The CDR3 covers 17 residues. The CDR3 sequence is CATSDWGTGSNTGELFF. The CDR3 bases are TGTGCCACCAGTGATTGGGGGACAGGATCGAACACCGGGGAGCTGTTTTTT.

This clonotype has a handful of counts. V usage is TRBV5-1 and J usage is TRBJ2-1; tentative D call: TRBD2 (5 bases). This CDR3 contains 17 residues. CDR1 is SGHRS and CDR2 is YFSETQ in the germline V gene. V was cut by 4 bases and J by 5 bases, with 22 bases left in between. As DNA, the CDR3 is TGCGCCAGCAGCCCGACTAAGATTGGGAGCCTTAACAATGAGCAGTTCTTC. It translates to CASSPTKIGSLNNEQFF.

This clonotype was recorded a few times. The chain couples TRBV4-3 to TRBJ1-2; D is unresolved. V was clipped by 3 bases and J by 7 bases, with 15 bases between them. The CDR3 loop spans 14 amino acids. Looked up from germline, CDR1 is LGHNA and CDR2 is YSLEER. The CDR3 loop is CASSHGVDVFGYTF. The CDR3 coding sequence is TGCGCCAGCAGCCACGGAGTGGACGTCTTTGGCTACACCTTC.

V is TRBV7-9 and J is TRBJ1-3, with a tentative D call TRBD1 (6 bases). The CDR3 extends over 15 amino acids. V gave up 5 bases and J gave up 0 bases, with 11 bases separating them. The V gene's germline CDR1 is SEHNR and CDR2 FQNEAQ (reference sequence). The CDR3 DNA reads TGTGCCAGCAGCCTGGGACATCACTCTGGAAACACCATATATTTT. It specifies CASSLGHHSGNTIYF. Full variable domain (missing parts from reference TRBV7-9 and TRBJ1-3): DTGVSQNPRHKITKRGQNVTFRCDPISEHNRLYWYRQTLGQGPEFLTYFQNEAQLEKSRLLSDRFSAERPKGSFSTLEIQRTEQGDSAMYLCASSLGHHSGNTIYFGEGSWLTVV.

The V call is TRBV11-1, the J call TRBJ2-1, with 10 positions matching TRBD2. The CDR3 sequence is 15 residues long. Germline V CDR1 and CDR2: SGHAT, FQDESV (reference sequence). V dropped 3 bases and J dropped 7; count of bases not matched to a gene: 6. The DNA for the CDR3 is TGTGCCAGCAGCTTTGGTGAAGCGGGGGGGAATGAGCAGTTCTTC. Protein: CASSFGEAGGNEQFF. Complete variable domain (other parts from reference TRBV11-1 and TRBJ2-1): EAEVAQSPRYKITEKSQAVAFWCDPISGHATLYWYRQILGQGPELLVQFQDESVVDDSQLPKDRFSAERLKGVDSTLKIQPAELGDSAMYLCASSFGEAGGNEQFFGPGTRLTVL.

The gene calls are TRBV12-3 or TRBV12-4 and TRBJ1-3, with 10 bases matching TRBD1. Trimming removed 6 bases from V and 1 base from J; junction bases left unmatched: 12. CDR3 length equals 18 residues. The CDR3 DNA reads as TGTGCCAGCAGCAAGGATCCGGGACAGGGGAGGTCTGGAAACACCATATATTTT. Its translation: CASSKDPGQGRSGNTIYF.

This chain uses TRBV5-5 with TRBJ1-5; a weak D match, TRBD1 (6 bases). The CDR3 is 15 residues long. Per the germline V gene, CDR1 is SGHKS and CDR2 is YYEKEE (reference sequence). V was shortened by 3 bases and J by 6 bases, with 16 bases between the two germline ends. The CDR3 spells CASSWGAGSSQPQHF. The CDR3 DNA sequence: TGTGCCAGCAGCTGGGGGGCAGGTTCAAGTCAGCCCCAGCATTTT. Using reference TRBV5-5 and TRBJ1-5 for the parts outside the CDR3, the full variable domain is DAGVTQSPTHLIKTRGQQVTLRCSPISGHKSVSWYQQVLGQGPQFIFQYYEKEERGRGNFPDRFSARQFPNYSSELNVNALLLGDSALYLCASSWGAGSSQPQHFGDGTRLSIL.

V and J are TRBV6-1 and TRBJ2-3, with 7 bases matching TRBD1. The CDR3 sequence is 16 residues long. Germline loops: CDR1 MNHNS, CDR2 SASEGT. Trimming took 4 bases from V and 6 from J; bases not matched to a gene: 13. In DNA form, the CDR3 reads TGTGCCAGCAGTGGAGGCCCCCCGGGACAGTTGGATACGCAGTATTTT. It specifies CASSGGPPGQLDTQYF.

The gene calls are TRBV3-1 and TRBJ2-2, with 7 bases fitting TRBD1. With V trimmed by 2 bases and J by 9 bases, 3 bases remained unmatched. CDR1 and CDR2 from the germline V gene are LGHDT and YNNKEL (reference sequence). CDR3 length: 13 amino acids. CDR3 sequence: CASSQIGGRELFF. For the CDR3, the DNA is TGTGCCAGCAGCCAAATAGGGGGCCGGGAGCTGTTTTTT.

V gene TRBV7-8 combines with J gene TRBJ2-1; TRBD2 matches 7 bases. Losses at the gene ends were 3 bases for V and 7 bases for J; bases not matched to a gene: 9. CDR1 SGHVS and CDR2 FQNEAQ come from the germline V gene. This CDR3 region has 15 residues. CDR3 in DNA: TGTGCCAGCAGCTTTGGCCCCCCGGGGGGAAATGAGCAGTTCTTC. The encoded protein is CASSFGPPGGNEQFF. The variable domain in full, with the rest retrieved from reference TRBV7-8 and TRBJ2-1, is GAGVSQSPRYKVAKRGQDVALRCDPISGHVSLFWYQQALGQGPEFLTYFQNEAQLDKSGLPSDRFFAERPEGSVSTLKIQRTQQEDSAVYLCASSFGPPGGNEQFFGPGTRLTVL.

This clonotype occurred a few times. This sequence joins TRBV7-3 and TRBJ2-1, with TRBD1 as a possible D gene (6 bases). V dropped 3 bases and J dropped 12 bases, with 15 bases sitting between them. The length of the CDR3 is 13 residues. Germline loops: CDR1 SGHTA, CDR2 FQGTGA. The CDR3 is CASSFARGSVQFF. CDR3 nucleotides: TGTGCCAGCAGCTTCGCCAGGGGCAGTGTGCAGTTCTTC.

The chain recombines TRBV4-2 with TRBJ1-4, with TRBD1 matching over 7 bases. After removal of 1 base from V and 7 bases from J, the junction contained 6 bases not matched to a gene. CDR3 length: 15 amino acids. The germline V gene has CDR1 LGHNA and CDR2 YNFKEQ. This chain's CDR3 is CASSQGRQGIEKLFF. For the CDR3, the DNA is TGTGCCAGCAGCCAAGGGAGACAGGGAATTGAAAAACTGTTTTTT.

The rearrangement uses TRBV7-7 and TRBJ2-2; D call uncertain. The CDR3 totals 14 residues. The germline V gene has CDR1 SSHAT and CDR2 FNYEAQ (reference sequence). With 1 base removed from V and 5 bases from J, the gap between germline ends came to 8 bases. The CDR3 spells CASSLVAQTGELFF. The CDR3 DNA reads TGTGCCAGCAGCTTAGTAGCTCAGACCGGGGAGCTGTTTTTT.

This clonotype has only a few counts. The chain couples TRBV27 to TRBJ1-6, with a tentative D call TRBD1 (5 bases). V was clipped by 7 bases and J by 4 bases, with 17 bases between them. Per the germline V gene, CDR1 is MNHEY and CDR2 is SMNVEV (reference sequence). This CDR3 spans 16 amino acids. The CDR3: CASMMAGIHYNSPLHF. The DNA of the CDR3 is TGTGCCAGCATGATGGCAGGGATCCATTATAATTCACCCCTCCACTTT.

The gene calls are TRBV12-3 or TRBV12-4 and TRBJ2-3; D is possibly TRBD2 (5 bases). Trimming removed 5 bases from V and 6 bases from J, with 18 bases in between. The CDR3 covers 15 residues. CDR3: CASSTLGGLADTQYF. Here the CDR3 DNA reads TGTGCCAGCAGTACCTTGGGCGGGCTGGCGGATACGCAGTATTTT.

This sequence joins TRBV13 and TRBJ2-7; D unclear. The CDR3 covers 15 residues. Germline CDR1 and CDR2: PRHDT and FYEKMQ (reference sequence). V was cut by 3 bases and J by 0 bases, with 12 bases left in between. Here the CDR3 DNA reads TGTGCCAGCAGCTTCCGGGCTCTGAGCTCCTACGAGCAGTACTTC. Protein product: CASSFRALSSYEQYF.

The chain employs TRBV12-3 or TRBV12-4 and TRBJ1-1; 9 nucleotides line up with TRBD1. Trimming removed 6 bases from V and 1 base from J; junction bases left unmatched: 9. The CDR3 runs to 16 residues. As DNA, the CDR3 is TGTGCCAGCAGAACGGGACAGGGAGGGCGGAACACTGAAGCTTTCTTT. It codes for CASRTGQGGRNTEAFF.

This clonotype was recorded a few times. The chain combines TRBV5-1 with TRBJ2-3; D unresolved. With 0 bases removed from V and 5 bases from J, the gap between germline ends came to 13 bases. The CDR3 length is 15 residues. Germline CDR1 reads SGHRS; CDR2 reads YFSETQ. CDR3: CASSLEGNYIDTQYF. In DNA, the CDR3 is TGCGCCAGCAGCTTGGAGGGTAATTATATAGATACGCAGTATTTT.

Only a few counts were recorded for this clonotype. This chain links TRBV29-1 with TRBJ2-7, with 10 bases fitting TRBD2. V lost 4 bases, J lost 6 bases, and 0 bases stayed unmatched. In germline, CDR1 is SQVTM, CDR2 ANQGSEA. The CDR3 runs to 11 residues. The CDR3 nucleotides read TGCAGCGTTGCTAGCGGGAGCGAGCAGTACTTC. Translating it yields CSVASGSEQYF.

This chain joins TRBV6-5 and TRBJ2-1; D possibly matches TRBD1 or TRBD2 (5 bases each). Germline V gene data show CDR1 as MNHEY and CDR2 as SVGAGI. The CDR3 runs to 12 residues. V dropped 0 bases and J dropped 9 bases, with 6 bases sitting between them. Here the CDR3 reads CASSYSRGEQFF. In nucleotides, the CDR3 is TGTGCCAGCAGTTACTCGAGGGGTGAGCAGTTCTTC.

CDR3 in amino acids: CATSSSTEAFF. The CDR3 DNA reads as TGTGCCACCAGTAGCTCCACTGAAGCTTTCTTT. The chain carries TRBV24-1 and TRBJ1-1; D is undetermined. Trimming cost V 6 bases and J 4 bases, with 5 bases left between them. CDR1 is KGHDR and CDR2 is SFDVKD in the germline V gene. The CDR3 runs 11 residues.

This clonotype occurred many times. The rearrangement uses TRBV12-3 or TRBV12-4 and TRBJ1-5; TRBD1 is a possible D gene (5 bases). Trimming cost V 6 bases and J 2 bases, with 11 bases left between them. The CDR3 runs to 14 residues. The CDR3 region has the DNA TGTGCCAGCAGGCAACAGGATGGCAATCAGCCCCAGCATTTT. It translates to CASRQQDGNQPQHF.

A few counts support this clonotype. CDR3 protein: CASSSWGTHSNQPQHF. The DNA of the CDR3 is TGTGCCAGTAGCTCTTGGGGAACCCATAGCAATCAGCCCCAGCATTTT. V usage is TRBV19 and J usage is TRBJ1-5; D remains unclear. This CDR3 comprises 16 residues. V was cut by 6 bases and J by 0 bases, with 15 bases left in between. Germline V gives CDR1 LNHDA, CDR2 SQIVND (reference sequence).